The 5 T cell receptor beta chains listed next were all sequenced from one sample in a study of Ad26.COV2.S vaccination and SARS-CoV-2 variants (dated by TCRdb to the early 2020s). The library was produced with the immunoSEQ multiplex PCR assay. TCRdb stores this immuneACCESS table with in-frame sequences only. Part of the clones is absent; in the studies checked, under half of the shortfall reflects unresolved V genes, and no reason is known for the rest. The sample table contains approximately 300,000 clones; only one count was recorded for around 84% of them. The biggest ten clones account for 1.5% to 2% of the sample. Per the publication, the treatment or condition label means: about 20 received Ad26.COV2.S at low or high dose, single or two shots; roughly five received placebo; per-sample allocation not given. For vaccine and placebo recipients, repertoires were sequenced using samples collected on day 63 after the first injection.

Sequencing was performed on peripheral blood, taken in a trial of Ad26.COV2.S vaccine versus placebo. These receptor sequences come from a person aged 18-65 years who received the Ad26.COV2.S COVID-19 vaccine or a placebo.

The chain recombines TRBV5-1 with TRBJ1-3; D is ambiguous. Germline lookup yields CDR1 SGHRS and CDR2 YFSETQ. V was clipped by 7 bases and J by 0 bases, with 14 bases between them. This CDR3 spans 15 amino acids. CDR3 nucleotides: TGCGCCAGCTCACTTCGGGCGGCCTCTGGAAACACCATATATTTT. As protein: CASSLRAASGNTIYF.

The chain recombines TRBV7-8 with TRBJ1-1, with D hard to call. The CDR3 is 15 residues long. V was pared by 3 bases and J by 0 bases, with 11 bases between. The germline CDR1 and CDR2 sequences are SGHVS and FQNEAQ. CDR3 nucleotide sequence: TGTGCCAGCAGCTTGATCTGGGGAGTGAACACTGAAGCTTTCTTT. Its protein is CASSLIWGVNTEAFF.

The sample holds many counts of this clone. Other DNA variants within this sample encode the same CDR3. The rearrangement uses TRBV5-1 and TRBJ1-6; perhaps TRBD1 as D (6 bases). Trimming took 2 bases from V and 7 from J, leaving 10 bases between them. CDR1 is SGHRS, CDR2 YFSETQ, per germline. This CDR3 spans 14 amino acids. CDR3 nucleotides: TGCGCCAGCAGCTTACAGGGAGAAAATTCACCCCTCCACTTT. Protein sequence: CASSLQGENSPLHF.

This clone appeared a few times. Here the CDR3 DNA reads TGTGCCACCAGTGATGGACAGGGGGGATACACCGGGGAGCTGTTTTTT. Translated, it gives CATSDGQGGYTGELFF. The chain is built from TRBV24-1 and TRBJ2-2; 10 bases line up with TRBD1. J was trimmed by 3 bases and V by 3 bases; bases with no gene match: 3. The germline V gene has CDR1 KGHDR and CDR2 SFDVKD. The CDR3 loop spans 16 amino acids.

The rearrangement uses TRBV6-2 or TRBV6-3 and TRBJ2-7; D is ambiguous. V was cut by 6 bases and J by 0 bases, with 15 bases left in between. The CDR3 extends over 15 amino acids. The germline CDR1 and CDR2 sequences are MNHEY and SVGEGT. In DNA form, the CDR3 reads TGTGCCAGCAGCCCGCAATTAGGGTTCTCCTACGAGCAGTACTTC. Amino acids: CASSPQLGFSYEQYF.